This TCR beta chain came from a study of blood T cells in healthy people across ages. Findings and caveats of the study: When set beside aged donors, long-lived donors presented more naive CD4+ cells and higher diversity.

Primed by a sample-barcoded 5' primer and a J-beta primer mix, a second PCR proceeded for about 6 to 12 cycles. TCRdb re-derived calls from the 5' RACE reads in MiXCR, one entry per CDR3 protein. The sample lists over 1,300,000 distinct CDR3 sequences, roughly 64% occurring once. Concerning this clonotype itself: What it binds is unknown.

The draw of peripheral blood yielded about 9.4 milliliters from each donor. V lost 5 bases, J lost 3 bases, and 10 bases lay in between. Germline V gene sequence: CDR1 SGHAT, CDR2 FQNNGV. This CDR3 has 13 amino acids. The clonotype originates from a man in his late teens or twenties in good health. The chain has TRBV11-2 and TRBJ1-2; the D is unclear. Material for sequencing was blood. The CDR3 DNA sequence: TGTGCCAGCAGCGTGACTAGGGACTATGGCTACACCTTC. Encoded protein: CASSVTRDYGYTF.